The TCR beta chain under discussion was sequenced for a study of blood T cell repertoires in COVID-19. Here immunoSEQ multiplex PCR was the method, and the copy in TCRdb shows in-frame clones only, minus some. Among some 140,000 clones listed, about four fifths were seen once. Sequencing was carried out using peripheral blood. This clonotype was sampled from a woman in her fifties or sixties with active or convalescent COVID-19.

The DNA for the CDR3 is TGTGCCAGCAGTTCGGGACTAGCGGGGGGCAGGGAGACCCAGTACTTC. As protein: CASSSGLAGGRETQYF. The rearrangement joins TRBV28 to TRBJ2-5; 15 nucleotides line up with TRBD2. The CDR3 is made up of 16 amino acids. J was trimmed by 5 bases and V by 4 bases; bases with no gene match: 5. Germline loops: CDR1 MDHEN, CDR2 SYDVKM.